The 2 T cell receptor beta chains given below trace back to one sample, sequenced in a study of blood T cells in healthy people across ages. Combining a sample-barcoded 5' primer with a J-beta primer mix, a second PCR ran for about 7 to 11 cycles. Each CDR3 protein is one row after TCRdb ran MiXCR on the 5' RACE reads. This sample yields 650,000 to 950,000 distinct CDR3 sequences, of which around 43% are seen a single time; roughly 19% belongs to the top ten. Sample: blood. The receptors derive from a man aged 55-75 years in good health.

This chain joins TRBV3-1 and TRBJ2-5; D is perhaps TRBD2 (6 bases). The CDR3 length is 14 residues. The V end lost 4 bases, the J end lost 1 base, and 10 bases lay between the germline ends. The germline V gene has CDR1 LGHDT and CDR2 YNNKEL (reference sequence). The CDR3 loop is CASSRLGGQETQYF. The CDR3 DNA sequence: TGTGCCAGCAGCCGATTGGGGGGCCAAGAGACCCAGTACTTC.

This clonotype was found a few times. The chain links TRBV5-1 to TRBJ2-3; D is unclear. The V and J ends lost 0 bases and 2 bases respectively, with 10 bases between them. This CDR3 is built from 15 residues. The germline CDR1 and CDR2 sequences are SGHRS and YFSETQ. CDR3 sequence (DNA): TGCGCCAGCAGCTTGGTATCGGCTCTCACAGATACGCAGTATTTT. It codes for CASSLVSALTDTQYF.